A selection of T cell receptor beta chains follows, all from one sample in a study of cytomegalovirus exposure and HLA in healthy donors. Produced via immunoSEQ multiplex PCR; TCRdb's table is partial and in-frame only. Counted here are about 140,000 clones, 65% to 80% occurring once; the ten biggest clones make up 2.5% to 4%. The sample taken for sequencing was PBMCs. The receptors come from a man aged 35 to 55 in good health and CMV-seronegative. CDR3s include the opening cysteine and the closing phenylalanine or tryptophan. A D gene is named only where the DNA matches it firmly. Clone sizes are given selectively: once, few, many, or a class where the clone is expanded.

TRBV7-3	TRBJ1-1	few	TRBD1	13	TGTGCCAGCAGCTCCTGGACAGGGGGCTTGCTTTTCTTT	CASSSWTGGLLFF
TRBV10-1	TRBJ1-6	.	.	20	TGCGCCAGCAGGGCTGGGAAGAGACAATTCAATTCTAGCCACAATTCACCCCTCCACTTT	CASRAGKRQFNSSHNSPLHF
TRBV9	TRBJ1-4	once	TRBD1	14	TGTGCCAGCACCTCGACAGGGAGAGATGAAAAACTGTTTTTT	CASTSTGRDEKLFF
TRBV25-1	TRBJ1-1	.	.	13	TGTGCCAGCTGGGGGCCGGCCAGGGCTGAAGCTTTCTTT	CASWGPARAEAFF
TRBV19	TRBJ2-3	.	.	15	TGTGCCGGTAGTCTACAGACTAGGGGCACAGATACGCAGTATTTT	CAGSLQTRGTDTQYF
TRBV7-9	TRBJ1-1	few	.	14	TGTGCCAGCAGGAGCGACAGCCGGAACACTGAAGCTTTCTTT	CASRSDSRNTEAFF
TRBV29-1	TRBJ1-2	.	TRBD1	13	TGCAGCGTTGGGACAGGGGGTGACTATGGCTACACCTTC	CSVGTGGDYGYTF
TRBV28	TRBJ2-7	few	TRBD2	16	TGTGCCAGCAGTTCGGACGGGAGGCCCGATTCCTACGAGCAGTACTTC	CASSSDGRPDSYEQYF
TRBV7-2	TRBJ1-5	.	TRBD1	16	TGTGCCAGCAGCTTAGATTCAGGGGGGACCAATCAGCCCCAGCATTTT	CASSLDSGGTNQPQHF
TRBV5-6	TRBJ1-4	few	.	15	TGTGCCAGCAGCTTGGTAGACGACTCTAATGAAAAACTGTTTTTT	CASSLVDDSNEKLFF
TRBV10-1	TRBJ2-7	few	.	15	TGCGCCAGCAACCGTCCCGGGACTCACCTCTACGAGCAGTACTTC	CASNRPGTHLYEQYF
TRBV29-1	TRBJ2-2	.	.	12	TGCAGCGTTCGGTCGGGGACCGGGGAGCTGTTTTTT	CSVRSGTGELFF
TRBV4-1	TRBJ2-3	.	.	15	TGCGCCAGCAGCCAAGGGGTGGCGGGGTACGATACGCAGTATTTT	CASSQGVAGYDTQYF
TRBV6-6	TRBJ1-4	.	.	14	TGTGCCAGCAGTACGGACAGTTATAATGAAAAACTGTTTTTT	CASSTDSYNEKLFF
TRBV18	TRBJ2-1	.	.	11	TGTGCCAGCTCAACAGACAATGAGCAGTTCTTC	CASSTDNEQFF
TRBV30	TRBJ2-5	.	.	12	TGTGCCTGGGGACAAGGGCGAGAGACCCAGTACTTC	CAWGQGRETQYF
TRBV7-3	TRBJ2-5	.	.	13	TGTGCCAGCAGCTTTGGGACACAAGAGACCCAGTACTTC	CASSFGTQETQYF
TRBV5-8	TRBJ1-2	.	.	14	TGTGCCAGCAACGTAGGTGTCACGGGCTATGGCTACACCTTC	CASNVGVTGYGYTF
TRBV5-4	TRBJ2-1	.	TRBD2	18	TGTGCCAGCAGCTTGGGGCTAGCGGGAGGGCCGAGGTACAATGAGCAGTTCTTC	CASSLGLAGGPRYNEQFF
TRBV15	TRBJ2-7	.	TRBD2	15	TGTGCCACCAGCAGTGGGACTAGCGGCAACTACGAGCAGTACTTC	CATSSGTSGNYEQYF
TRBV7-9	TRBJ2-4	.	TRBD2	17	TGTGCCAGCAGTCAGCTCCTGACTAGCGGCTCGGAGAACATTCAGTACTTC	CASSQLLTSGSENIQYF
TRBV6-5	TRBJ1-1	.	TRBD1	15	TGTGCCAGCAGCCGCAGTGACAGGGCCAGCACTGAAGCTTTCTTT	CASSRSDRASTEAFF
TRBV6-1	TRBJ1-1	.	.	14	TGTGCCAGCAGTGAGAGGTGGGAGGGGGCTGAAGCTTTCTTT	CASSERWEGAEAFF
TRBV5-1	TRBJ2-2	.	.	11	TGCGCCAGCCGGGACACCGGGGAGCTGTTTTTT	CASRDTGELFF
TRBV7-3	TRBJ1-5	.	.	15	TGTGCCAGCATCCGAACCGGGACTTTCAATCAGCCCCAGCATTTT	CASIRTGTFNQPQHF
TRBV27	TRBJ2-1	.	TRBD2	18	TGTGCCAGCACCATATCCGGACTAGCGGGAGTCACCTACAATGAGCAGTTCTTC	CASTISGLAGVTYNEQFF
TRBV28	TRBJ1-2	.	TRBD1	17	TGTGCCAGCAGTCTCCTGACAGGGACGTATAGCCCCTATGGCTACACCTTC	CASSLLTGTYSPYGYTF